These 19 T cell receptor beta chains came from one sample sequenced in a study of blood T cell repertoires in COVID-19. Only in-frame clones appear in the TCRdb table, and some are missing; sequencing was by immunoSEQ multiplex PCR. The table lists 490,000 or so clones, roughly 90% of them singletons. What was sequenced was PBMCs or T cells enriched from blood (not recorded which). These receptors were taken from a woman aged 40 to 50 who had recovered from COVID-19.

V usage is TRBV7-2 and J usage is TRBJ2-7, with TRBD2 as a possible D gene (5 bases). This CDR3 spans 12 amino acids. Germline V lookup: CDR1 SGHTA, CDR2 FQGNSA. V gave up 8 bases and J gave up 0 bases, with 8 bases separating them. The CDR3 is CASLEGSYEQYF. The CDR3 DNA follows: TGTGCCAGCTTAGAGGGCTCCTACGAGCAGTACTTC.

The chain uses TRBV24-1 and TRBJ2-2; no reliable D call. Per the germline V gene, CDR1 is KGHDR and CDR2 is SFDVKD. Trimming removed 5 bases from V and 3 bases from J, with 9 bases in between. The CDR3 is 14 amino acids. CDR3 residues: CATSGSVYTGELFF. The CDR3, as DNA: TGTGCCACCAGTGGATCAGTGTACACCGGGGAGCTGTTTTTT.

The chain uses TRBV13 and TRBJ1-5; D may be TRBD1 (5 bases). The CDR3 is made up of 13 amino acids. Trimming pared 2 bases from V and 9 bases from J, leaving 11 bases between. Germline-derived CDR1 and CDR2 are PRHDT and FYEKMQ (reference sequence). The CDR3 DNA sequence: TGTGCCAGCAGCTTACTAGGGGTGAGGCCCCAGCATTTT. Protein sequence: CASSLLGVRPQHF.

V usage is TRBV9 and J usage is TRBJ1-2; TRBD1 aligns across 10 bases. CDR1 is SGDLS and CDR2 is YYNGEE in the germline V gene. The trim removed 3 bases at V and 3 bases at J, leaving 8 bases unmatched. The CDR3 length is 16 residues. CDR3 loop: CASSGPRQGAYYGYTF. CDR3 coding DNA: TGTGCCAGCAGCGGACCGAGACAGGGGGCCTACTATGGCTACACCTTC.

The rearrangement joins TRBV30 to TRBJ1-1; 10 bases are a match to TRBD1. V lost 8 bases, J lost 4 bases, and 7 bases stayed unmatched. Germline loops: CDR1 GTSNPN, CDR2 SVGIG (reference sequence). The CDR3 runs 13 residues. The CDR3 nucleotides read TGTGCCGGGGACAGGGGACGAAGCACTGAAGCTTTCTTT. Protein: CAGDRGRSTEAFF.

DNA for the CDR3: TGTGCCAGCAGCCCATGGCAGGGGGGGAACACTGAAGCTTTCTTT. Its translation is CASSPWQGGNTEAFF. The chain is built from TRBV5-5 and TRBJ1-1, with 7 bases fitting TRBD1. CDR1 and CDR2 (germline): SGHKS, YYEKEE (reference sequence). CDR3 length: 15 amino acids. The V and J ends lost 4 bases and 1 base, in that order; junction bases with no gene match: 7.

The chain uses TRBV24-1 and TRBJ1-2, with D perhaps matching TRBD1 (5 bases). This CDR3 spans 12 amino acids. Between the trimmed V and J ends, which lost 5 bases and 6 bases, there was a span of 9 bases. Germline V gene lookup returns CDR1 KGHDR and CDR2 SFDVKD. CDR3 loop: CATSAQGHGYTF. The CDR3, as DNA: TGTGCCACCAGTGCCCAGGGTCATGGCTACACCTTC.

The genes are TRBV4-3 and TRBJ2-3; D perhaps matches TRBD2 (6 bases). The CDR3 spans 14 residues. V was shortened by 4 bases and J by 1 base, with 9 bases between the two germline ends. Germline CDR1 is LGHNA and CDR2 is YSLEER. The CDR3 nucleotides read TGCGCCAGCAGCCTGTCTAGCGGCACAGATACGCAGTATTTT. This encodes CASSLSSGTDTQYF.

The rearrangement uses TRBV7-9 and TRBJ2-1, with 11 positions matching TRBD2. V shed 5 bases and J 8 bases; nucleotides not matched to a gene: 8. This CDR3 region has 15 residues. Germline V gene sequence: CDR1 SEHNR, CDR2 FQNEAQ (reference sequence). CDR3 DNA sequence: TGTGCCAGCAGCCCCAGACTAGCGGGATGGGATGAGCAGTTCTTC. Translation gives CASSPRLAGWDEQFF.

The chain couples TRBV24-1 to TRBJ1-4; possibly TRBD1 for D (6 bases). V gave up 9 bases and J gave up 0 bases, with 7 bases separating them. Germline-derived CDR1 and CDR2 are KGHDR and SFDVKD. This CDR3 comprises 13 residues. The CDR3 spells CATAGATNEKLFF. For the CDR3, the DNA is TGTGCCACCGCAGGGGCAACTAATGAAAAACTGTTTTTT.

V gene TRBV7-9 combines with J gene TRBJ1-2; TRBD1 aligns across 10 bases. J lost 4 bases, V lost 4 bases, and 9 bases had no gene match. The germline CDR1 and CDR2 sequences are SEHNR and FQNEAQ (reference sequence). The CDR3 length is 16 residues. The CDR3 spells CASSSGAGQGTYGYTF. The CDR3 DNA sequence: TGTGCCAGCAGCTCAGGGGCGGGACAGGGGACCTATGGCTACACCTTC. The full variable domain, its missing parts supplied by reference TRBV7-9 and TRBJ1-2, is DTGVSQNPRHKITKRGQNVTFRCDPISEHNRLYWYRQTLGQGPEFLTYFQNEAQLEKSRLLSDRFSAERPKGSFSTLEIQRTEQGDSAMYLCASSSGAGQGTYGYTFGSGTRLTVV.

The chain couples TRBV10-3 to TRBJ1-1; 8 positions match TRBD1. The V and J ends lost 8 bases and 2 bases, in that order; junction bases with no gene match: 7. This CDR3 is 14 amino acids long. CDR1 is ENHRY, CDR2 SYGVKD, per germline. The CDR3 here is CAIAPDRGNTEAFF. CDR3 nucleotide sequence: TGTGCCATCGCCCCCGACAGGGGAAACACTGAAGCTTTCTTT.

CDR3 residues: CASSPRTSGGRETQYF. In nucleotides, the CDR3 is TGCGCCAGCAGCCCTCGGACTAGCGGGGGGCGAGAGACCCAGTACTTC. The rearrangement links TRBV4-1 to TRBJ2-5; 14 bases are shared with TRBD2. The ends lost 4 bases at V and 4 bases at J; junction bases unmatched: 5. Germline assignment: CDR1 MGHRA and CDR2 YSYEKL. This CDR3 has 16 amino acids.

The rearrangement uses TRBV12-5 and TRBJ2-1, with D maybe TRBD1 (5 bases). The CDR3 has 15 amino acids. Looked up from germline, CDR1 is LGHNT and CDR2 is FRNRAP. V lost 6 bases to trimming and J lost 0 bases, with 12 bases between them. The chain's CDR3 is CASGARGSSYNEQFF. The CDR3 DNA reads TGTGCTAGTGGCGCTAGGGGTAGCTCCTACAATGAGCAGTTCTTC.

This rearrangement joins TRBV25-1 to TRBJ2-1; the match to TRBD2 covers 8 bases. In germline, CDR1 is MGHDK, CDR2 SYGVNS. V trimming: 3 bases; J trimming: 1 base; junction bases outside the gene matches: 5. This CDR3 spans 16 amino acids. CDR3 residues: CASSEVASGSYNEQFF. The CDR3 nucleotides read TGTGCCAGCAGTGAGGTGGCTAGCGGGTCCTACAATGAGCAGTTCTTC.

The rearrangement uses TRBV6-5 and TRBJ1-5; perhaps TRBD1 as D (5 bases). V was shortened by 5 bases and J by 3 bases, with 14 bases between the two germline ends. Germline assignment: CDR1 MNHEY and CDR2 SVGAGI. The CDR3 covers 15 residues. Here the CDR3 reads CASSRGWRNNQPQHF. The CDR3 DNA is TGTGCCAGCAGTCGGGGGTGGAGGAACAATCAGCCCCAGCATTTT.

The chain recombines TRBV6-4 with TRBJ2-1, with a tentative D call TRBD1 (5 bases). Germline lookup yields CDR1 MRHNA and CDR2 SNTAGT. Trimming cost V 5 bases and J 0 bases, with 17 bases left between them. CDR3 length: 17 amino acids. CDR3 residues: CASSYQGEPSSYNEQFF. Written as DNA, the CDR3 is TGTGCCAGCAGTTACCAGGGCGAACCGAGCTCCTACAATGAGCAGTTCTTC.

This clone has a single count. The chain recombines TRBV3-1 (or the pseudogene TRBV3-2) with TRBJ2-2, with D maybe TRBD2 (6 bases). The CDR3 has 14 amino acids. Looked up from germline, CDR1 is LGHDT and CDR2 is YNNKEL (reference sequence). V lost 4 bases to trimming and J lost 5 bases, with 11 bases between them. The CDR3 bases are TGTGCCAGCAGCCTCGGGACTGGGACCGGGGAGCTGTTTTTT. It is translated as CASSLGTGTGELFF.

The chain links TRBV19 to TRBJ2-7, with a possible D match to TRBD1 (5 bases). Trimming stripped 10 bases from V and 2 bases from J, with 12 bases between. The CDR3 is 12 amino acids. CDR1 is LNHDA and CDR2 is SQIVND in the germline V gene (reference sequence). CDR3 region: CATQQAPYEQYF. The CDR3 region has the DNA TGTGCCACTCAACAGGCCCCCTACGAGCAGTACTTC.